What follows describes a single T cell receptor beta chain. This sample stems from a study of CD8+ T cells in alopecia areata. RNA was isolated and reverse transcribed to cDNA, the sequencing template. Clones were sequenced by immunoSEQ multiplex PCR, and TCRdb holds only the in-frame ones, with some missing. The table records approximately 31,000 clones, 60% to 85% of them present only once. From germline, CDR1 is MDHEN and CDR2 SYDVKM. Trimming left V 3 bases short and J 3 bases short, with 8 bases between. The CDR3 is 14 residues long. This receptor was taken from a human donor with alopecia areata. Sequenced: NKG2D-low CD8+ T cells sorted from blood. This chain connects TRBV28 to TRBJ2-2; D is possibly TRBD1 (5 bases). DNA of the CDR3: TGTGCCAGCAGTTTGGTAGGGGACACCGGGGAGCTGTTTTTT. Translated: CASSLVGDTGELFF.